Listed here are 6 T cell receptor beta chains from one sample, sequenced in a study of blood T cell repertoires in COVID-19. This table comes from immunoSEQ multiplex PCR, and its TCRdb copy is limited to in-frame clones, with some not included. The profile shows some 330,000 clones, over 75% of them singletons. The specimen was PBMCs or T cells enriched from blood (not recorded which). All receptors come from a man in his forties or fifties in a cohort exposed to, infected with or recovered from COVID-19 (not recorded which).

This clone was seen a single time. J is TRBJ1-2 and V is TRBV30; a weak D match, TRBD1 (5 bases). Germline assignment: CDR1 GTSNPN and CDR2 SVGIG (reference sequence). The V gene lost 0 bases and the J gene lost 8 bases, with 13 bases spanning the gap. This CDR3 spans 13 amino acids. The CDR3 DNA sequence: TGTGCCTGGAGTGTAAGCCAGGGAAGAGGCTACACCTTC. It encodes CAWSVSQGRGYTF.

The J gene is TRBJ1-5, the V gene TRBV19; D gene unclear. Trimming pared 7 bases from V and 4 bases from J, leaving 14 bases between. Germline V gives CDR1 LNHDA, CDR2 SQIVND (reference sequence). The CDR3 is 14 residues long. The CDR3, as DNA: TGTGCCAGTAAGGCAGGCGGAGGGAATCAGCCCCAGCATTTT. Its translation is CASKAGGGNQPQHF.

The rearrangement uses TRBV2 and TRBJ1-6, with D maybe TRBD1 (5 bases). V lost 6 bases and J lost 7, with 13 bases in between. CDR3 length: 14 amino acids. CDR1 is SNHLY and CDR2 is FYNNEI in the germline V gene. CDR3 region: CASSQQDRNSPLHF. CDR3 coding DNA: TGTGCCAGCAGCCAACAGGATAGGAATTCACCCCTCCACTTT.

This chain connects TRBV7-8 to TRBJ1-1; unclear D gene. Trimming took off 5 bases at V and 0 bases at J, with 7 bases between the two ends. Germline assignment: CDR1 SGHVS and CDR2 FQNEAQ. This CDR3 is built from 13 residues. CDR3 amino acids: CASSPLMNTEAFF. CDR3 bases: TGTGCCAGCAGCCCCCTTATGAACACTGAAGCTTTCTTT. The full variable domain, in which reference TRBV7-8 and TRBJ1-1 provide the parts outside the CDR3, is GAGVSQSPRYKVAKRGQDVALRCDPISGHVSLFWYQQALGQGPEFLTYFQNEAQLDKSGLPSDRFFAERPEGSVSTLKIQRTQQEDSAVYLCASSPLMNTEAFFGQGTRLTVV.

This chain connects TRBV28 to TRBJ1-4, with 7 bases fitting TRBD1. The germline V gene has CDR1 MDHEN and CDR2 SYDVKM. Unmatched junction bases numbered 11, after V lost 5 bases and J lost 8 bases. This CDR3 contains 15 residues. This chain's CDR3 is CASSHRQGVGEKLFF. The CDR3 DNA sequence: TGTGCCAGCAGTCACAGACAGGGTGTAGGGGAAAAACTGTTTTTT.

This clone was counted once. V gene TRBV2 combines with J gene TRBJ2-3, with D possibly matching TRBD2 (6 bases). CDR1 is SNHLY and CDR2 is FYNNEI in the germline V gene. V was clipped by 6 bases and J by 2 bases, with 15 bases between them. This CDR3 region has 15 residues. The DNA of the CDR3 is TGTGCCAGCAGGCGACAGCGGGTCCCCACAGATACGCAGTATTTT. It yields the protein CASRRQRVPTDTQYF.